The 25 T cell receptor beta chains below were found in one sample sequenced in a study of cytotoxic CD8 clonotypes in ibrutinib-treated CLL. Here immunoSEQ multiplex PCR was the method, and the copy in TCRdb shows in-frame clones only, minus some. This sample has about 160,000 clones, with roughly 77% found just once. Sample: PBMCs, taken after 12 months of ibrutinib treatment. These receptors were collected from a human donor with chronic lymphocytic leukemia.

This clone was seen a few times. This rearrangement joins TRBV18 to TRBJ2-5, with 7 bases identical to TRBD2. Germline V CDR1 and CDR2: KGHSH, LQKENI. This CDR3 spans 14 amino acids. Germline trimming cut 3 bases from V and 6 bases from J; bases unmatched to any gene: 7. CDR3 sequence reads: CASSPPGLSKTQYF. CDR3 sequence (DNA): TGTGCCAGCTCACCCCCGGGACTATCGAAGACCCAGTACTTC.

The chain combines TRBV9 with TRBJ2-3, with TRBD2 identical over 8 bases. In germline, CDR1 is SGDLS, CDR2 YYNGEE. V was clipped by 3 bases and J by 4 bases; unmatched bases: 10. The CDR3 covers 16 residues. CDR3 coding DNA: TGTGCCAGCAGCGATTCCGGGACTAGAGTACCAGATACGCAGTATTTT. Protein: CASSDSGTRVPDTQYF.

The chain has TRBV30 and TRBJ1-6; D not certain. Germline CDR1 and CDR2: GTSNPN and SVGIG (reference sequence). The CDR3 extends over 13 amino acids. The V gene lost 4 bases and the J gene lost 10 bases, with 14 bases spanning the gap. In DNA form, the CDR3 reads TGTGCCTGGACCAATAACTGGGGATCACCCCTCCACTTT. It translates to CAWTNNWGSPLHF.

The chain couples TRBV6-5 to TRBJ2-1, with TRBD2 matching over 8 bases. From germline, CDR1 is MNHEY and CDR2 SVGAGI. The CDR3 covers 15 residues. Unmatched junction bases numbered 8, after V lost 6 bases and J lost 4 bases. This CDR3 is CASRDTSGQYNEQFF. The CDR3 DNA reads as TGTGCCAGCAGAGATACTAGCGGCCAGTACAATGAGCAGTTCTTC.

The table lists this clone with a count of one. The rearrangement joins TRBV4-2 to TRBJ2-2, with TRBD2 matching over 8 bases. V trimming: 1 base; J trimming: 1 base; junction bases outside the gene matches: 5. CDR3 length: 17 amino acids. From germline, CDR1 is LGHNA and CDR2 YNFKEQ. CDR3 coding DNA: TGTGCCAGCAGCCAAGGACCCAGCGGGGGGAACACCGGGGAGCTGTTTTTT. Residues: CASSQGPSGGNTGELFF.

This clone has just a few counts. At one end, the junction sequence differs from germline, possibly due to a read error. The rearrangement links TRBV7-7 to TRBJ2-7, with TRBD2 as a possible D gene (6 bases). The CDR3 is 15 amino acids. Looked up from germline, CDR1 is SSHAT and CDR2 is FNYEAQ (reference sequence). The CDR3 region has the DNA TGTGCTAGCAGCAAACGAGCGGACGCGGGATACGAGCAGTACTTC. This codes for CASSKRADAGYEQYF.

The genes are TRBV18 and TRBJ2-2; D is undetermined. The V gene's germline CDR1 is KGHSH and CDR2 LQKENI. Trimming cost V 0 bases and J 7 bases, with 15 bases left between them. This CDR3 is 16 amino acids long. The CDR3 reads CASSPPGFGFGGELFF. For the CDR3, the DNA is TGTGCCAGCTCACCACCAGGGTTTGGTTTCGGCGGGGAGCTGTTTTTT.

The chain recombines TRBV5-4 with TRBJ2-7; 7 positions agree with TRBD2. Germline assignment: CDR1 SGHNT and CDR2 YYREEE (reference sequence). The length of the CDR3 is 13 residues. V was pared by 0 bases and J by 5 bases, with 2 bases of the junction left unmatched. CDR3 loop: CASSLVGGNEQYF. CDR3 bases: TGTGCCAGCAGCTTGGTGGGAGGGAACGAGCAGTACTTC.

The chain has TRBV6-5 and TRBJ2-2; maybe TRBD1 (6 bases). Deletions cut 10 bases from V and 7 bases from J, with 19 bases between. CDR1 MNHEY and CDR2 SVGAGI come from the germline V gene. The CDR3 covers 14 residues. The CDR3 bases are TGTGCCATCAGCCTACAGGGTCGAAACGGGGAGCTGTTTTTT. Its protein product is CAISLQGRNGELFF.

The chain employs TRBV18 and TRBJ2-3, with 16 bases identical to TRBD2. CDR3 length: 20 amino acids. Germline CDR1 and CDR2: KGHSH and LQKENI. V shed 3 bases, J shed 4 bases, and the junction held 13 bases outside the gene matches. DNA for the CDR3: TGTGCCAGCTCACCGAACAGGGGGACTAGCGGGAGGGCCATCGCAGATACGCAGTATTTT. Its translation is CASSPNRGTSGRAIADTQYF.

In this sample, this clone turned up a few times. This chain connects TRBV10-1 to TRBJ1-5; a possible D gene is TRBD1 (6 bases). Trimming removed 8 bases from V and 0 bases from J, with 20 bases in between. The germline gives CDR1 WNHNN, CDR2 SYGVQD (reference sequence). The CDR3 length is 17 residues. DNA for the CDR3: TGCGCCAGCTTAATACGAAATCGACAGGTTAGCAATCAGCCCCAGCATTTT. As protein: CASLIRNRQVSNQPQHF.

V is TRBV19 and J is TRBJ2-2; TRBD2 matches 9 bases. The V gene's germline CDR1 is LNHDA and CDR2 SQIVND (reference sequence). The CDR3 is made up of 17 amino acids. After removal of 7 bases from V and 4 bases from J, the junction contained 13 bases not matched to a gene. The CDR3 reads CASIASGVVPGTGELFF. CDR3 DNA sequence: TGTGCCAGTATAGCTAGCGGGGTTGTCCCGGGCACCGGGGAGCTGTTTTTT.

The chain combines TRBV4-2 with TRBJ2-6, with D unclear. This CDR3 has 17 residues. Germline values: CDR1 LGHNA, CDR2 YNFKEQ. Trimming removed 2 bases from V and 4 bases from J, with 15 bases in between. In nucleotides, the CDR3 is TGTGCCAGCAGCCAATCGGGCCTCACCCCCGGGGCCAACGTCCTGACTTTC. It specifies CASSQSGLTPGANVLTF.

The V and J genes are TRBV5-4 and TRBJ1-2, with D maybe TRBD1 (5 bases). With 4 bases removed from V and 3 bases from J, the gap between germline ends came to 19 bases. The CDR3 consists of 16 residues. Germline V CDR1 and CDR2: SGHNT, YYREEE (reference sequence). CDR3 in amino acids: CASSPGVAGRDYGYTF. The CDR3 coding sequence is TGTGCCAGCAGCCCGGGGGTAGCAGGGAGGGACTATGGCTACACCTTC.

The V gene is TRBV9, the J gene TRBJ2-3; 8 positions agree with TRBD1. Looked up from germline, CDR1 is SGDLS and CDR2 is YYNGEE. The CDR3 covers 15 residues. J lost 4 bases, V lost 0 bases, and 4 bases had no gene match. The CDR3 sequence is CASSVAQGAADTQYF. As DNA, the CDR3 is TGTGCCAGCAGCGTAGCGCAGGGGGCGGCAGATACGCAGTATTTT.

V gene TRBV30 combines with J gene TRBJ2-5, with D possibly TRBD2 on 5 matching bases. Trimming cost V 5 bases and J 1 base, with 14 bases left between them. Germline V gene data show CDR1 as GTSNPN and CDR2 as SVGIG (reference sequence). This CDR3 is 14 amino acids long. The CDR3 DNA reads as TGTGCCTGGGCCCCCGGAGAGGGCCAAGAGACCCAGTACTTC. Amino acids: CAWAPGEGQETQYF. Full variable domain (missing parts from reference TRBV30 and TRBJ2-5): SQTIHQWPATLVQPVGSPLSLECTVEGTSNPNLYWYRQAAGRGLQLLFYSVGIGQISSEVPQNLSASRPQDRQFILSSKKLLLSDSGFYLCAWAPGEGQETQYFGPGTRLLVL.

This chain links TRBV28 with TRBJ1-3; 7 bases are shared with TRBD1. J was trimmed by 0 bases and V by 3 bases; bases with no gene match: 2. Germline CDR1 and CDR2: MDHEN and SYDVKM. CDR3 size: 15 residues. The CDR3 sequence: CASSLGQSSGNTIYF. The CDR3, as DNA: TGTGCCAGCAGTTTGGGACAGTCCTCTGGAAACACCATATATTTT.

CDR3 sequence: CASSLGRGPDTQYF. DNA for the CDR3: TGTGCCAGCAGCTTAGGCCGGGGCCCAGATACGCAGTATTTT. This sequence joins TRBV7-6 and TRBJ2-3; TRBD1 or TRBD2 may be the D gene (5 bases each). Trimming cost V 1 base and J 4 bases, with 9 bases left between them. CDR3 size: 14 residues. The germline V gene encodes CDR1 SGHVS and CDR2 FNYEAQ.

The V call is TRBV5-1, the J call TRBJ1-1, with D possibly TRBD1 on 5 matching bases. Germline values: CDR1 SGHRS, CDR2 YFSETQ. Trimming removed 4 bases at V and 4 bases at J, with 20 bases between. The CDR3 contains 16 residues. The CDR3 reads CASSQYSGTGGTEAFF. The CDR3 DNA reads TGCGCCAGCAGCCAATATAGTGGGACCGGGGGCACTGAAGCTTTCTTT.

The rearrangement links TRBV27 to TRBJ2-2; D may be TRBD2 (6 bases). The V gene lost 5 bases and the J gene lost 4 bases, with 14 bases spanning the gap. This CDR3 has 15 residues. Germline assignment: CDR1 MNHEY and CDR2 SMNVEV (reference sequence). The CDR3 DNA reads TGTGCCAGCAGTCGCGGGGTAGCAAGCACCGGGGAGCTGTTTTTT. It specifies CASSRGVASTGELFF.

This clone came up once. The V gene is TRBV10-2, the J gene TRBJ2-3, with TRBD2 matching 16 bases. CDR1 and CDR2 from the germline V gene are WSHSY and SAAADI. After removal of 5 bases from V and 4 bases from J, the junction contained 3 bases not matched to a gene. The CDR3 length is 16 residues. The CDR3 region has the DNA TGCGCCAGCAGTAGCGGGACTAGCGGGGGGGCAGATACGCAGTATTTT. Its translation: CASSSGTSGGADTQYF.

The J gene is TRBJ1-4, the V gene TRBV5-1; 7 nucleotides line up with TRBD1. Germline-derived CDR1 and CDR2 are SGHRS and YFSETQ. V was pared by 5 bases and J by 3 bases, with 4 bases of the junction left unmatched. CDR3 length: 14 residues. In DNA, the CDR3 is TGCGCCAGCAGACGGGACAGCTCTAATGAAAAACTGTTTTTT. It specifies CASRRDSSNEKLFF. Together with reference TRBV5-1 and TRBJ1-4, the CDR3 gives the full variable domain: KAGVTQTPRYLIKTRGQQVTLSCSPISGHRSVSWYQQTPGQGLQFLFEYFSETQRNKGNFPGRFSGRQFSNSRSEMNVSTLELGDSALYLCASRRDSSNEKLFFGSGTQLSVL.

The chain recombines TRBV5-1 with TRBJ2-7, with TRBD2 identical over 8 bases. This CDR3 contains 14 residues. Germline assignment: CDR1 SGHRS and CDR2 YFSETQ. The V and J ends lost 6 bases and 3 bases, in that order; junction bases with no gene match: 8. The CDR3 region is CASNPGTSGYEQYF. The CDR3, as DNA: TGCGCCAGCAACCCCGGGACTAGTGGCTACGAGCAGTACTTC.

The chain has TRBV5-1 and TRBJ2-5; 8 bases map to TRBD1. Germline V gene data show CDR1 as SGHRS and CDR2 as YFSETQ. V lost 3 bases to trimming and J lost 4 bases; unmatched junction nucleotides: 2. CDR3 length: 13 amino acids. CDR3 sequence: CASSSGGGETQYF. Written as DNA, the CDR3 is TGCGCCAGCAGCTCAGGGGGCGGAGAGACCCAGTACTTC.

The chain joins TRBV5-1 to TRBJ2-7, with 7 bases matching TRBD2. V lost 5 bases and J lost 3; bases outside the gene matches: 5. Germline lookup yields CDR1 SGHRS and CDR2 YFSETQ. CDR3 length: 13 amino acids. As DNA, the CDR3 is TGCGCCAGCAGTCCGAGGGAGGGCTACGAGCAGTACTTC. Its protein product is CASSPREGYEQYF.